The 20 T cell receptor beta chains in this list originate from one sample, sequenced in a study of control samples from healthy donors and cancer patients. The repertoire was sequenced with immunoSEQ multiplex PCR; TCRdb's copy has only in-frame clones and lacks some. The table includes about 100,000 clones, over 75% detected once. Sequenced: blood. The source of these receptors is a woman between 45 and 65 years old in good health.

The chain carries TRBV27 and TRBJ1-2, with D maybe TRBD1 (5 bases). The CDR3 is made up of 12 amino acids. Trimming left V 4 bases short and J 7 bases short, with 10 bases between. The germline CDR1 and CDR2 sequences are MNHEY and SMNVEV (reference sequence). The CDR3 DNA sequence: TGTGCCAGCAGTTCGGACAAACTTGGCTACACCTTC. Its translation: CASSSDKLGYTF.

V and J are TRBV28 and TRBJ2-5, with D possibly TRBD1 on 6 matching bases. V lost 6 bases and J 7 bases, leaving 9 bases between the germline ends. The CDR3 covers 11 residues. Germline-derived CDR1 and CDR2 are MDHEN and SYDVKM. This CDR3 is CASRGGGTQYF. Here the CDR3 DNA reads TGTGCCAGCAGAGGGGGTGGGACCCAGTACTTC.

J is TRBJ2-7 and V is TRBV21-1; TRBD1, as called in the table, went unchecked against the DNA. TRBV21-1 is an annotated pseudogene. The CDR3 runs to 15 residues. DNA for the CDR3: TGTGCCAGCAGCACGAAGAGACAGGGGGTCTACGAGCAGTACTTC. This translates into CASSTKRQGVYEQYF.

The rearrangement uses TRBV10-3 and TRBJ2-1, with 13 bases lining up with TRBD2. Per the germline V gene, CDR1 is ENHRY and CDR2 is SYGVKD. The CDR3 extends over 14 amino acids. Germline trimming cut 11 bases from V and 8 bases from J; bases unmatched to any gene: 9. CDR3 residues: CAPERLAGGDEQFF. In nucleotides, the CDR3 is TGTGCCCCCGAGAGACTAGCGGGGGGAGATGAGCAGTTCTTC.

J is TRBJ1-2 and V is TRBV5-1; D call uncertain. This CDR3 is 13 amino acids long. The germline gives CDR1 SGHRS, CDR2 YFSETQ. Trimming took off 2 bases at V and 2 bases at J, with 7 bases between the two ends. DNA of the CDR3: TGCGCCAGCAGCTTATCATTGAACTATGGCTACACCTTC. Translated: CASSLSLNYGYTF.

This clone was counted a single time. V is TRBV12-3 or TRBV12-4 and J is TRBJ2-3; D uncertain. This CDR3 comprises 11 residues. V gave up 1 base and J gave up 15 bases, with 11 bases separating them. The CDR3 reads CASSLGQLPYF. In DNA, the CDR3 is TGTGCCAGCAGTTTAGGCCAACTTCCCTATTTT.

The chain is built from TRBV9 and TRBJ1-1; D call uncertain. Trimming removed 4 bases from V and 4 bases from J, with 11 bases in between. Germline V CDR1 and CDR2: SGDLS, YYNGEE. This CDR3 has 13 amino acids. The CDR3 protein is CASSSQWGTEAFF. In nucleotides, the CDR3 is TGTGCCAGCAGCTCCCAGTGGGGCACTGAAGCTTTCTTT.

The chain carries TRBV5-1 and TRBJ2-1; 7 bases map to TRBD1. CDR1 and CDR2 from the germline V gene are SGHRS and YFSETQ. The J segment lost 8 bases and the V segment lost 3 bases, leaving 11 bases of the junction unmatched. The CDR3 totals 15 residues. The CDR3: CASSWGGRGYDEQFF. The CDR3, as DNA: TGCGCCAGCAGCTGGGGCGGCAGGGGGTACGATGAGCAGTTCTTC.

The chain uses TRBV19 and TRBJ2-2; 10 positions match TRBD1. After removal of 5 bases from V and 8 bases from J, the junction contained 5 bases not matched to a gene. CDR3 length equals 14 residues. Germline V gives CDR1 LNHDA, CDR2 SQIVND (reference sequence). The CDR3 DNA sequence: TGTGCCAGTAGTGTGACAGGGGGCTTGGGGGAGCTGTTTTTT. Translated: CASSVTGGLGELFF.

This clone came up once. V gene TRBV6-5 combines with J gene TRBJ1-6, with D possibly being TRBD1 (6 bases). This CDR3 has 15 residues. V gave up 4 bases and J gave up 9 bases, with 16 bases separating them. Germline-derived CDR1 and CDR2 are MNHEY and SVGAGI. CDR3 bases: TGTGCCAGCAGTTGGTTCGAACAGGGACCTTCACCCCTCCACTTT. It yields the protein CASSWFEQGPSPLHF.

This clone has just one count. This sequence joins TRBV29-1 and TRBJ1-1, with D unclear. Between the trimmed V and J ends, which lost 2 bases and 4 bases, there was a span of 14 bases. Looked up from germline, CDR1 is SQVTM and CDR2 is ANQGSEA. CDR3 size: 14 residues. The CDR3 DNA reads TGCAGCGTTGAAAACGGGGTAGAAGGCACTGAAGCTTTCTTT. Translation gives CSVENGVEGTEAFF.

This chain links TRBV7-3 with TRBJ2-5, with 7 bases lining up with TRBD2. CDR1 and CDR2 from the germline V gene are SGHTA and FQGTGA. V lost 8 bases and J lost 2; bases outside the gene matches: 11. There are 15 residues in the CDR3. The CDR3 DNA sequence: TGTGCCAGCGGACCGGGACTATCCATACAAGAGACCCAGTACTTC. Protein: CASGPGLSIQETQYF.

This clone was found a few times. The chain links TRBV20-1 to TRBJ2-7; no definite D call. Trimming took 3 bases from V and 0 from J, leaving 9 bases between them. From germline, CDR1 is DFQATT and CDR2 SNEGSKA (reference sequence). The CDR3 is made up of 13 amino acids. CDR3 residues: CSASSLSSYEQYF. The CDR3 nucleotides are TGCAGTGCTAGTAGTCTGTCCTCCTACGAGCAGTACTTC.

The chain joins TRBV10-1 to TRBJ2-3, with 7 positions matching TRBD2. The CDR3 loop spans 15 amino acids. V dropped 5 bases and J dropped 0; count of bases not matched to a gene: 5. Germline CDR1 is WNHNN and CDR2 is SYGVQD (reference sequence). The CDR3 DNA is TGCGCCAGCAGTTGGGGAGGGACTAGCACAGATACGCAGTATTTT. Its protein product is CASSWGGTSTDTQYF.

This clone occurred once. The J gene is TRBJ1-2, the V gene TRBV19, with TRBD1 as a possible D gene (5 bases). Trimming removed 3 bases from V and 4 bases from J, with 12 bases in between. Germline values: CDR1 LNHDA, CDR2 SQIVND (reference sequence). This CDR3 comprises 14 residues. CDR3 nucleotides: TGTGCCAGTAGTATTAGGGTGGACACCTATGGCTACACCTTC. Residues: CASSIRVDTYGYTF.

The chain recombines TRBV27 with TRBJ1-5, with a possible D match to TRBD1 (5 bases). Germline V gives CDR1 MNHEY, CDR2 SMNVEV (reference sequence). The V end lost 1 base, the J end lost 4 bases, and 14 bases lay between the germline ends. The CDR3 runs 16 residues. CDR3 amino acids: CASSLLFVAGNQPQHF. CDR3 nucleotide sequence: TGTGCCAGCAGTTTATTGTTCGTGGCAGGGAATCAGCCCCAGCATTTT.

V and J are TRBV6-5 and TRBJ1-1; D perhaps matches TRBD1 (6 bases). The CDR3 covers 15 residues. Germline V lookup: CDR1 MNHEY, CDR2 SVGAGI. V lost 2 bases and J 6 bases, leaving 16 bases between the germline ends. CDR3 protein: CASSYTRNRVAEAFF. The CDR3 DNA reads as TGTGCCAGCAGTTACACTCGAAACAGGGTTGCTGAAGCTTTCTTT.

CDR3 sequence: CASSPSWEGYGYTF. CDR3 DNA: TGTGCCAGCAGCCCGTCTTGGGAGGGCTATGGCTACACCTTC. V is TRBV7-3 and J is TRBJ1-2, with D uncertain. The V gene's germline CDR1 is SGHTA and CDR2 FQGTGA. The length of the CDR3 is 14 residues. Trimming removed 5 bases from V and 4 bases from J, with 14 bases in between.

V usage is TRBV24-1 and J usage is TRBJ1-5; D unresolved. V lost 5 bases and J lost 1, with 11 bases in between. Germline V lookup: CDR1 KGHDR, CDR2 SFDVKD. CDR3 size: 15 residues. In DNA form, the CDR3 reads TGTGCCACCAGTGGAGTGTCAGAGAGCAATCAGCCCCAGCATTTT. This codes for CATSGVSESNQPQHF.

The CDR3 coding sequence is TGTGCCAGTAGCAACCCGGGACAGGGGGAATGGACCCAGTACTTC. Encoded protein: CASSNPGQGEWTQYF. The chain combines TRBV19 with TRBJ2-5; 11 bases agree with TRBD1. Germline CDR1 reads LNHDA; CDR2 reads SQIVND (reference sequence). The CDR3 is 15 residues long. J gave up 7 bases and V 6 bases, and 10 bases lay outside the gene matches.